The 10 T cell receptor beta chains below come from one sample, sequenced in a study of cytomegalovirus exposure and HLA in healthy donors. The PCR was carried out with 60 Vbeta primers and 13 Jbeta primers. The assay was immunoSEQ multiplex PCR, and TCRdb's table has in-frame clones only and misses some. The data show some 110,000 clones, with approximately 77% seen just once and roughly 4.5% held by the top ten. Material: PBMCs. These TCRs come from a man aged 50-60 years in good health and CMV-seropositive.

This clone was found once. The DNA of the CDR3 is TGTGCCAGCAGTTTACCCAAACAGGGGATGGGCAATCAGCCCCAGCATTTT. Translation gives CASSLPKQGMGNQPQHF. The rearrangement joins TRBV28 to TRBJ1-5; TRBD1 matches at 7 bases. CDR3 length equals 17 residues. J was trimmed by 2 bases and V by 2 bases; bases with no gene match: 9. In germline, CDR1 is MDHEN, CDR2 SYDVKM. Full variable domain (missing parts from reference TRBV28 and TRBJ1-5): DVKVTQSSRYLVKRTGEKVFLECVQDMDHENMFWYRQDPGLGLRLIYFSYDVKMKEKGDIPEGYSVSREKKERFSLILESASTNQTSMYLCASSLPKQGMGNQPQHFGDGTRLSIL.

The rearrangement joins TRBV28 to TRBJ1-5; D call uncertain. The V end was cut by 5 bases, the J end by 0 bases, with 11 bases between. The germline V gene has CDR1 MDHEN and CDR2 SYDVKM. The CDR3 runs 15 residues. CDR3 protein: CASSLATNSNQPQHF. The CDR3 coding sequence is TGTGCCAGCAGTCTGGCCACAAATAGCAATCAGCCCCAGCATTTT.

The chain carries TRBV5-6 and TRBJ1-2; D uncertain. The CDR3 contains 11 residues. The germline V gene has CDR1 SGHDT and CDR2 YYEEEE. Trimming took 1 base from V and 5 from J, leaving 3 bases between them. CDR3 nucleotides: TGTGCCAGCAGCTTGCAGTATGGCTACACCTTC. It specifies CASSLQYGYTF.

V is TRBV9 and J is TRBJ2-3; D is possibly TRBD2 (6 bases). CDR1 and CDR2 (germline): SGDLS, YYNGEE. CDR3 length: 16 amino acids. V was clipped by 0 bases and J by 0 bases, with 11 bases between them. Here the CDR3 reads CASSVAHGTSTDTQYF. The CDR3 coding sequence is TGTGCCAGCAGCGTAGCTCACGGGACTAGCACAGATACGCAGTATTTT.

V is TRBV7-8 and J is TRBJ2-2; a weak D match, TRBD1 (6 bases). Trimming removed 5 bases from V and 2 bases from J, with 12 bases in between. The CDR3 runs 15 residues. From germline, CDR1 is SGHVS and CDR2 FQNEAQ. This CDR3 is CASSGGHPNTGELFF. In DNA form, the CDR3 reads TGTGCCAGCAGCGGGGGACACCCTAACACCGGGGAGCTGTTTTTT.

The V and J genes are TRBV11-2 and TRBJ2-1; 9 nucleotides line up with TRBD2. The CDR3 extends over 15 amino acids. Unmatched junction bases numbered 8, after V lost 5 bases and J lost 6 bases. The germline CDR1 and CDR2 sequences are SGHAT and FQNNGV. Written as DNA, the CDR3 is TGTGCCAGCAGCATAAGTAGCGGGGGAGCCAATGAGCAGTTCTTC. Amino acid sequence: CASSISSGGANEQFF.

The chain recombines TRBV7-2 with TRBJ2-5; 13 bases are shared with TRBD2. Losses at the gene ends were 2 bases for V and 4 bases for J; bases not matched to a gene: 4. Per the germline V gene, CDR1 is SGHTA and CDR2 is FQGNSA. The CDR3 runs to 16 residues. The CDR3, as DNA: TGTGCCAGCAGCTTAAGTACTAGCGGGAGGGGAGAGACCCAGTACTTC. This codes for CASSLSTSGRGETQYF. The entire variable domain, with the rest obtained from reference TRBV7-2 and TRBJ2-5, is as follows: GAGVSQSPSNKVTEKGKDVELRCDPISGHTALYWYRQSLGQGLEFLIYFQGNSAPDKSGLPSDRFSAERTGGSVSTLTIQRTQQEDSAVYLCASSLSTSGRGETQYFGPGTRLLVL.

V gene TRBV2 combines with J gene TRBJ1-6; TRBD1 matches 9 bases. CDR3 length: 14 amino acids. Germline lookup yields CDR1 SNHLY and CDR2 FYNNEI. The trim removed 6 bases at V and 7 bases at J, leaving 4 bases unmatched. CDR3 sequence: CASRTGTGNSPLHF. The DNA of the CDR3 is TGTGCCAGCAGGACCGGGACAGGGAATTCACCCCTCCACTTT.

In its sample, this clone was seen once. V and J are TRBV7-6 and TRBJ2-7, with D unresolved. Trimming stripped 2 bases from V and 0 bases from J, with 8 bases between. The germline gives CDR1 SGHVS, CDR2 FNYEAQ. The CDR3 has 14 amino acids. The CDR3 protein is CASSLNSGSYEQYF. CDR3 in DNA: TGTGCCAGCAGCTTAAACTCCGGCTCCTACGAGCAGTACTTC.

This clone was picked up one time. The chain links TRBV4-3 to TRBJ1-6, with 7 bases aligning to TRBD1. CDR1 and CDR2 (germline): LGHNA, YSLEER. V lost 0 bases, J lost 10 bases, and 6 bases stayed unmatched. CDR3 length: 15 residues. This CDR3 is CASSQDEGARSPLHF. The CDR3 nucleotides read TGCGCCAGCAGCCAAGACGAGGGGGCACGGTCACCCCTCCACTTT.